Sequencing of this T cell receptor (beta chain) was carried out in a study of T cell repertoires in cytomegalovirus infection (dated by TCRdb to the late 2010s). For the study in its entirety: The HLA type of each donor mattered for the analysis, because public TCR beta signatures pointed to carriage of CMV infection along with the matching HLA type.

In its sample, this clonotype was seen many times. Its recognized antigen is unknown. No clone much larger than this one lies a single base away; base qualities are absent. The study at large found these results: In the ex vivo response, HLA-C-restricted CMV-specific TCR beta clonotypes were dominant, and in two of eight donors the single most frequent clonotype came from this HLA-C-restricted group. In both this cohort and an independent roughly 350-donor cohort, the cumulative frequency of public TCR beta family members distinguished carriers of CMV infection plus the relevant HLA type.

The run used an Illumina HiSeq 1500. TCRdb trimmed public reads at Q25 via fastp, called clones via MiXCR and kept in-frame beta chains. Under each unique CDR3 protein, matching rows form one entry showing the most common genes and DNA. Present in this sample are about 360,000 distinct CDR3 sequences, around 18% of which were seen just once. 8.7% of the sample is held by the ten biggest clonotypes. V is clipped by 6 bases and J by 4 bases, and the sequence between their germline boundaries is 9 bases long. The CDR3 holds 12 amino acids from the cysteine to the phenylalanine. CDR3 DNA is the only sequence kept; it has 36 bases, read in frame from the first base.

This TCR came from a human donor in good health (CMV status not recorded). Some clones in this sample may be carry-over from other donors' samples. The chain is assembled from TRBV12-3 or TRBV12-4 and TRBJ1-2; the D gene cannot be named for sure. Input material: PBMCs. The DNA sequence reads TGTGCCAGCAGCTTGGCGAGCTATGGCTACACCTTC. This sequence encodes CASSLASYGYTF.